Listed below are T cell receptor beta chains from one sample, sequenced in a study of blood T cell repertoires in COVID-19. Sequencing used immunoSEQ multiplex PCR; TCRdb keeps in-frame clones, though not all of them. The table includes over 250,000 clones, under 90% detected once. Sequencing used PBMCs or T cells enriched from blood (not recorded which). These TCRs come from a woman aged 55-70 years who had recovered from COVID-19. Each CDR3 is given with its conserved first and last residue. A D gene is named only where the DNA matches it firmly. Clone size is not always given. Where it is, it says once, few, many or a class for expanded clones.

v_call	j_call	d_call	clone_size	cdr3_nt	cdr3_aa
TRBV27	TRBJ2-7	.	.	TGTGCCAGCTCATCGAGAGAACTGAGCACCTACGAGCAGTACTTC	CASSSRELSTYEQYF
TRBV29-1	TRBJ2-7	TRBD1	.	TGCAGCGTGACAGGGTCCCTCTCCGAGCAGTACTTC	CSVTGSLSEQYF
TRBV27	TRBJ2-3	TRBD2	.	TGTGCCAGCAGCATAGCGGGGTGGGCAGATACGCAGTATTTT	CASSIAGWADTQYF
TRBV28	TRBJ1-2	.	.	TGTGCCAGCAGTTCCAACAGGGATGGCTACACCTTC	CASSSNRDGYTF
TRBV7-9	TRBJ2-7	TRBD2	.	TGTGCCAGCAGCTCCCAGCTTGGAGGTAGCGGGTCTTCCTACGAGCAGTACTTC	CASSSQLGGSGSSYEQYF
TRBV5-4	TRBJ2-7	TRBD1	few	TGTGCCAGCAGCTTGGGGGGACAGGGGGTTGGCGAGCAGTACTTC	CASSLGGQGVGEQYF
TRBV10-1	TRBJ2-1	TRBD2	.	TGCGCCAGCAGCGAGACGGGAGGGAACAATGAGCAGTTCTTC	CASSETGGNNEQFF
TRBV18	TRBJ1-1	.	.	TGTGCCAGCTCACCGGTCGAGCACACTGAAGCTTTCTTT	CASSPVEHTEAFF
TRBV19	TRBJ2-1	.	.	TGTGCCAGTAGTCCAAGCGCAACCAACAATGAGCAGTTCTTC	CASSPSATNNEQFF
TRBV5-1	TRBJ2-7	.	.	TGCGCCAGCAGCTTTATTGGGGGCCCCGTAGAGCAGTACTTC	CASSFIGGPVEQYF
TRBV28	TRBJ1-5	.	.	TGTGCCAGCAGCATCGGGGGAAGGGGCAATCAGCCCCAGCATTTT	CASSIGGRGNQPQHF
TRBV5-1	TRBJ2-2	TRBD2	.	TGCGCCAGCAGCTTGGCGGGGCTAGCGGGGGGGCCTCCCGGGGAGCTGTTTTTT	CASSLAGLAGGPPGELFF
TRBV5-5	TRBJ1-2	TRBD1	.	TGTGCCAGCAGCCCGGGACAGGCAAACTATGGCTACACCTTC	CASSPGQANYGYTF
TRBV7-8	TRBJ2-1	TRBD2	.	TGTGCCAGCAGCCCGGGACTAGCGTCTTACAATGAGCAGTTCTTC	CASSPGLASYNEQFF
TRBV2	TRBJ2-3	.	.	TGTGCCAGCAGTGAGCAAGGGGCGTCTAGCACAGATACGCAGTATTTT	CASSEQGASSTDTQYF
TRBV5-1	TRBJ2-7	.	.	TGCGCCAGCGGGCAGGGCTCCTCCTACGAGCAGTACTTC	CASGQGSSYEQYF
TRBV19	TRBJ1-1	TRBD1	.	TGTGCCAGTAGTAGGACAGGGGGGAACACTGAAGCTTTCTTT	CASSRTGGNTEAFF
TRBV6-5	TRBJ2-5	TRBD1	.	TGTGCCAGCATCCTGACAGGGTTTGAGACCCAGTACTTC	CASILTGFETQYF
TRBV7-8	TRBJ1-3	.	.	TGTGCCAGCAGCTTAGGGAATCGGGGAACTGGAAACACCATATATTTT	CASSLGNRGTGNTIYF
TRBV27	TRBJ1-2	TRBD1	.	TGTGCCAGCAGTTTATCTGGGACAGGGAGTGGCGACTATGGCTACACCTTC	CASSLSGTGSGDYGYTF
TRBV6-5	TRBJ1-1	.	.	TGTGCCAGCAGTAGAAATAGTGGGCGGGGGACTTTCTTT	CASSRNSGRGTFF
TRBV19	TRBJ1-4	.	.	TGTGCCAGTAAGAACAGGGCCTCAACTAATGAAAAACTGTTTTTT	CASKNRASTNEKLFF
TRBV2	TRBJ1-5	.	once	TGTGCCAGCAGTGTCCCCGTTACCGGGTCCGGCAATCAGCCCCAGCATTTT	CASSVPVTGSGNQPQHF
TRBV2	TRBJ2-1	.	.	TGTGCCAGCAGTTGGACTACTACCTACAATGAGCAGTTCTTC	CASSWTTTYNEQFF
TRBV29-1	TRBJ2-7	.	.	TGCAGCGTTGAGGGAGCCCCCTACGAGCAGTACTTC	CSVEGAPYEQYF
TRBV6-1	TRBJ2-5	.	.	TGTGCCAGCAGTGAACGATTGGGGGCTGGGGAGACCCAGTACTTC	CASSERLGAGETQYF
TRBV6-5	TRBJ2-7	TRBD1	.	TGTGCCAGCAGTTCGGGGACAGGGGCCCGCGAGCAGTACTTC	CASSSGTGAREQYF
TRBV5-1	TRBJ1-3	.	.	TGCGCCAGCAGCTTGCGGGTAAACTCTGGAAACACCATATATTTT	CASSLRVNSGNTIYF
TRBV6-5	TRBJ1-3	TRBD1	.	TGTGCCAGCAGGGCAGGGGGTGGAAACACCATATATTTT	CASRAGGGNTIYF
TRBV5-4	TRBJ1-2	.	few	TGTGCCAGCAGCCCCACAGGGAAAATCGGCTATGGCTACACCTTC	CASSPTGKIGYGYTF
TRBV5-1	TRBJ2-3	TRBD2	.	TGCGCCAGCACACTAGCGGGACCTACAGATACGCAGTATTTT	CASTLAGPTDTQYF
TRBV24-1	TRBJ2-2	.	.	TGTGCCACCGAGGCCGCTCTCACCGGGGAGCTGTTTTTT	CATEAALTGELFF
TRBV5-4	TRBJ2-1	.	.	TGTGCCAGCAGCTTGAAAGGGGGACCTATCTTTGAGCAGTTCTTC	CASSLKGGPIFEQFF
TRBV5-8	TRBJ1-6	TRBD1	.	TGTGCCAGCAGCTACGAAGGACAGGGCTATAATTCACCCCTCCACTTT	CASSYEGQGYNSPLHF
TRBV28	TRBJ1-2	.	.	TGTGCCAGCAGTTTAACAGGGTATGGCTACACCTTC	CASSLTGYGYTF
TRBV29-1	TRBJ2-2	.	.	TGCAGCGCGCGACAGGCGGGTGACACCGGGGAGCTGTTTTTT	CSARQAGDTGELFF
TRBV6-5	TRBJ1-1	.	.	TGTGCCAGCAGTTTCTGGGCCATGAACACTGAAGCTTTCTTT	CASSFWAMNTEAFF